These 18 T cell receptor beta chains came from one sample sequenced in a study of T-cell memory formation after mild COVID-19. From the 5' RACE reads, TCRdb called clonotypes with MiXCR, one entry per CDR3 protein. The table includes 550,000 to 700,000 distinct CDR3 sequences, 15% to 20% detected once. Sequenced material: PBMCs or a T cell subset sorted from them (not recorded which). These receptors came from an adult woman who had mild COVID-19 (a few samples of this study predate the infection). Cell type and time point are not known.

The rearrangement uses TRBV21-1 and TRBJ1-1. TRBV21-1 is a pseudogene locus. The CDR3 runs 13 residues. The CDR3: CANGGREDTEAFF. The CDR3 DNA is TGTGCCAATGGGGGGCGGGAGGACACTGAAGCTTTCTTT.

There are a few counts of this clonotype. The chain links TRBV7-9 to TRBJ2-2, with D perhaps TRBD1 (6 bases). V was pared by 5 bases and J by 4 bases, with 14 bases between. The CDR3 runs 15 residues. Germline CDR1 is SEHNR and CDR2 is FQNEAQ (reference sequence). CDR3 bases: TGTGCCAGCAGCCCAGGGGCAGGGGTCACCGGGGAGCTGTTTTTT. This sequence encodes CASSPGAGVTGELFF. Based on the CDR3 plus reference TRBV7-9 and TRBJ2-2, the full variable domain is DTGVSQNPRHKITKRGQNVTFRCDPISEHNRLYWYRQTLGQGPEFLTYFQNEAQLEKSRLLSDRFSAERPKGSFSTLEIQRTEQGDSAMYLCASSPGAGVTGELFFGEGSRLTVL.

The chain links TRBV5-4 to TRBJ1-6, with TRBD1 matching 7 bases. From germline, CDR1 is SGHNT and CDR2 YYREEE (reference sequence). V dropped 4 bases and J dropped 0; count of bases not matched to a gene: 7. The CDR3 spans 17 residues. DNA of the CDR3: TGTGCCAGCAGCCCGGGACAGCTGAGCTCCTATAATTCACCCCTCCACTTT. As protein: CASSPGQLSSYNSPLHF.

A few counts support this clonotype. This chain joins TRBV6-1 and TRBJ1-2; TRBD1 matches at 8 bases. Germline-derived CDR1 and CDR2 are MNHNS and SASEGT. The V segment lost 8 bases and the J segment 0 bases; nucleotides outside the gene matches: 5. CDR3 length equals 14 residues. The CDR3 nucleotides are TGTGCCAGCCTCGACAGGGGCCCTAACTATGGCTACACCTTC. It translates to CASLDRGPNYGYTF.

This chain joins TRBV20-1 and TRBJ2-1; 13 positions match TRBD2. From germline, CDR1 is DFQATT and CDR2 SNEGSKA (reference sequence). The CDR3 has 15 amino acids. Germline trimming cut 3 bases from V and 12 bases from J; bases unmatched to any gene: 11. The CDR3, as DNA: TGCAGTGCTAGCCCGGGGACTAGCGGGATCGGGGTGCAGTTCTTC. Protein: CSASPGTSGIGVQFF.

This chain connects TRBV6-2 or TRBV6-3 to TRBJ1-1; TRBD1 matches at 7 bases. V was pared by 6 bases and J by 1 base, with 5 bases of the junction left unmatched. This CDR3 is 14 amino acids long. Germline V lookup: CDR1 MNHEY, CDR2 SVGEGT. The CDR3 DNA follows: TGTGCCAGCAGCTGGACAGGCCCGAACACTGAAGCTTTCTTT. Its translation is CASSWTGPNTEAFF.

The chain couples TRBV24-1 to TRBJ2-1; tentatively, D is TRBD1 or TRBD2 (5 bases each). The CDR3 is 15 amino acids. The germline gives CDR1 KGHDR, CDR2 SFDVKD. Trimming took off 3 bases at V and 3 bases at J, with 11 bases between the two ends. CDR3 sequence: CATSDPRDVYNEQFF. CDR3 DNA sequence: TGTGCCACCAGTGATCCCAGGGACGTCTACAATGAGCAGTTCTTC.

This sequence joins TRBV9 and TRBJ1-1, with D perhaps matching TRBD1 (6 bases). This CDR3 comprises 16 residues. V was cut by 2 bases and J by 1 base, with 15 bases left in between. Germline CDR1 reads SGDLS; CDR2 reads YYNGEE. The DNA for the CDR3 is TGTGCCAGCAGCGTCGCCCGTGAGGGGGGGAACACTGAAGCTTTCTTT. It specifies CASSVAREGGNTEAFF.

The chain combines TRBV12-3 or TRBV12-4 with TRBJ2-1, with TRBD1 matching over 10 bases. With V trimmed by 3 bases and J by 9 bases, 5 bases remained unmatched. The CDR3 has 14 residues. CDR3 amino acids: CASSLRDRGSEQFF. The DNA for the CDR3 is TGTGCCAGCAGTTTGAGGGACAGGGGAAGTGAGCAGTTCTTC.

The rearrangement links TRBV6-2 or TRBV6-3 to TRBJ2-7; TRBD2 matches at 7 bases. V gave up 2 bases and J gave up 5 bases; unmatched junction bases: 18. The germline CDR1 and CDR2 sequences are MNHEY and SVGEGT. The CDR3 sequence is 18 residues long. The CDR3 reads CASSYKRASPTREDEQYF. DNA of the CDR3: TGTGCCAGCAGTTACAAAAGGGCTAGCCCTACTCGGGAGGACGAGCAGTACTTC.

The CDR3: CASNHRAGSEAFF. CDR3 in DNA: TGTGCCAGTAACCACCGCGCGGGGTCTGAAGCTTTCTTT. The chain links TRBV19 to TRBJ1-1; no definite D call. The CDR3 loop spans 13 amino acids. CDR1 is LNHDA, CDR2 SQIVND, per germline (reference sequence). Trimming cost V 7 bases and J 6 bases, with 15 bases left between them.

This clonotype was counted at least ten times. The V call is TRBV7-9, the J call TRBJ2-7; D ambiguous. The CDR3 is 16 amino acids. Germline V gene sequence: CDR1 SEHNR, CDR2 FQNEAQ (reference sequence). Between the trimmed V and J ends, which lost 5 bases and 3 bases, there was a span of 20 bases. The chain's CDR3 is CASSLGLVASYYEQYF. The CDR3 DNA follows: TGTGCCAGCAGCCTCGGGTTGGTAGCCTCATACTACGAGCAGTACTTC.

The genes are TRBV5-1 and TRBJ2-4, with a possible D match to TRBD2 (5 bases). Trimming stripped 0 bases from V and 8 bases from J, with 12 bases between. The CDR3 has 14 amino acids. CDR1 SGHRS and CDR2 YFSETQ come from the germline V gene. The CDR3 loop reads CASSLASGWDIQYF. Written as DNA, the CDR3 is TGCGCCAGCAGCTTGGCCTCGGGGTGGGACATTCAGTACTTC.

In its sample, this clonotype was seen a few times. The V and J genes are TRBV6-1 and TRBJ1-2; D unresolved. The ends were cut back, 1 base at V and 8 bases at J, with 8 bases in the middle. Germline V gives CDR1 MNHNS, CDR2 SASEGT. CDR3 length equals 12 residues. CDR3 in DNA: TGTGCCAGCAGTGAAGAGTTTAGCGGCTACACCTTC. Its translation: CASSEEFSGYTF.

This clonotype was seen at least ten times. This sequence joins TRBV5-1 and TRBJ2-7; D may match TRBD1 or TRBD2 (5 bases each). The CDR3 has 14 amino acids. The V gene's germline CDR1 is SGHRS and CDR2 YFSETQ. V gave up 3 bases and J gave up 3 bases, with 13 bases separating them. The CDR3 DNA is TGCGCCAGCAGCTACGGGACGACACTCTACGAGCAGTACTTC. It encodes CASSYGTTLYEQYF.

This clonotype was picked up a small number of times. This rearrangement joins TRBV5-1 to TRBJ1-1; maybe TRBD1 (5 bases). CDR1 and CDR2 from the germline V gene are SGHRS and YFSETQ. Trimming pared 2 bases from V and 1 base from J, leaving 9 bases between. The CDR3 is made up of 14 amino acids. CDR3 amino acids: CASSLSRGNTEAFF. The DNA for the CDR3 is TGCGCCAGCAGCTTAAGTAGGGGGAACACTGAAGCTTTCTTT.

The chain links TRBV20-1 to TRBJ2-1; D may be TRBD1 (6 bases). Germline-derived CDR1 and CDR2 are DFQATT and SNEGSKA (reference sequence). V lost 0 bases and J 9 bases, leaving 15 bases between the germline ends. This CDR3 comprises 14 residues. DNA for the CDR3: TGCAGTGCTAGAGACCGAGGACAGTTCCCTGAGCAGTTCTTC. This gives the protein CSARDRGQFPEQFF.

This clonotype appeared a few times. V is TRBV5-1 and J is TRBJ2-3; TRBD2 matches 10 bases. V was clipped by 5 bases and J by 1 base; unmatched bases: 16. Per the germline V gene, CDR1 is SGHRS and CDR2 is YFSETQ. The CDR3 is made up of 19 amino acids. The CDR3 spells CASRRGLAPDSGGTDTQYF. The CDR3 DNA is TGCGCCAGCAGGAGGGGACTAGCGCCAGACTCTGGAGGCACAGATACGCAGTATTTT.